This TCR beta chain was identified during a study of T cells after yellow fever vaccination. As for the study in general: SMART-Seq v4 Ultra Low Input prepared libraries from low-cell fractions. Study-level results: Boosting was followed by the reappearance of most primary-vaccination clones (around 96% CD4, more than 70% CD8). A limited proportion of clonotypes was detected within both the CD4 and CD8 compartments.

Synthesis of TCR cDNA relied on 5'RACE template switching, which attached a universal primer site and UMIs. TCRdb fed the 5' RACE reads into MiXCR, producing one record per CDR3 protein. The data show more than 250,000 distinct CDR3 sequences, with 6.5% to 8.5% seen just once and roughly a sixth held by the top ten. The ends lost 1 base at V and 3 bases at J; junction bases unmatched: 12. Germline CDR1 and CDR2: MGHRA and YSYEKL. The CDR3 has 19 residues. This clonotype was found a few times. Its antigen is unknown. V gene TRBV4-1 combines with J gene TRBJ2-2, with TRBD2 matching over 9 bases. This TCR came from a man younger than 35 who received the YFV17D yellow fever vaccine. The sequencing here drew on PBMCs, taken approximately 40 days after the first yellow fever vaccination. The chain's CDR3 is CASSQVIRGGASDTGELFF. The CDR3 DNA is TGCGCCAGCAGCCAAGTGATCCGCGGGGGGGCAAGCGACACCGGGGAGCTGTTTTTT.